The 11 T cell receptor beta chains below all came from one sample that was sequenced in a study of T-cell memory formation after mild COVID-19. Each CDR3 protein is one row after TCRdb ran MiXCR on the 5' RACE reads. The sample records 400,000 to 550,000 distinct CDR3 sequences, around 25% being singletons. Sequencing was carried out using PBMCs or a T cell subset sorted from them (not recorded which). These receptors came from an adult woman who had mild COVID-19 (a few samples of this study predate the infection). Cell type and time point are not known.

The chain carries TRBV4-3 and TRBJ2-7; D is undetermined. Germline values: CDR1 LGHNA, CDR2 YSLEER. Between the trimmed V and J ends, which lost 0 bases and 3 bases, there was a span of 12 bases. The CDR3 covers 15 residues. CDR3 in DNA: TGCGCCAGCAGCCAAGATAAGCACCCCTACTACGAGCAGTACTTC. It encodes CASSQDKHPYYEQYF.

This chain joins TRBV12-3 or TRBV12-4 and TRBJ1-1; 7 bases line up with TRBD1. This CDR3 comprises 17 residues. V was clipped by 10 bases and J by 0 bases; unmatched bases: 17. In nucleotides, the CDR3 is TGTGCCACCAGGGGGTTTCTATCTTATTACTTGAACACTGAAGCTTTCTTT. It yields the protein CATRGFLSYYLNTEAFF.

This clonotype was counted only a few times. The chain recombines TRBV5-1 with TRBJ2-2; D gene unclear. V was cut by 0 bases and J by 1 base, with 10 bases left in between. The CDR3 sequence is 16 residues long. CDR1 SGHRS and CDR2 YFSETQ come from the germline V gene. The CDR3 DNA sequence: TGCGCCAGCAGCTTGGAGCCTGGGGTGAACACCGGGGAGCTGTTTTTT. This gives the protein CASSLEPGVNTGELFF.

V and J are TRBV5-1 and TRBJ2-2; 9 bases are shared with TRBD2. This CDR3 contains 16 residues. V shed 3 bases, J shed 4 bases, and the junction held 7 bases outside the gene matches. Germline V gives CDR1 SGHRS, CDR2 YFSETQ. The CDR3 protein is CASSSNSGGGTGELFF. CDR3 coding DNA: TGCGCCAGCAGCTCAAATAGCGGGGGAGGCACCGGGGAGCTGTTTTTT.

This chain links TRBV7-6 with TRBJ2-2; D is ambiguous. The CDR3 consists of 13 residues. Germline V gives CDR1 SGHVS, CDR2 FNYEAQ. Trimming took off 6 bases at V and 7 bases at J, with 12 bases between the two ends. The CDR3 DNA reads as TGTGCCAGCAGATCCAACGTTGGCGGGGAGCTGTTTTTT. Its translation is CASRSNVGGELFF. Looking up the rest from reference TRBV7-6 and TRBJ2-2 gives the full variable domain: GAGVSQSPRYKVTKRGQDVALRCDPISGHVSLYWYRQALGQGPEFLTYFNYEAQQDKSGLPNDRFSAERPEGSISTLTIQRTEQRDSAMYRCASRSNVGGELFFGEGSRLTVL.

CDR3 coding DNA: TGTGCCAGCTCACCTGACCAATCGGGCTACACCTTC. Its protein product is CASSPDQSGYTF. The chain joins TRBV18 to TRBJ1-2, with D unclear. V dropped 3 bases and J dropped 8 bases, with 10 bases sitting between them. Germline lookup yields CDR1 KGHSH and CDR2 LQKENI. This CDR3 comprises 12 residues.

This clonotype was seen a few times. For the CDR3, the DNA is TGTGCCAGCAGCGCCCAAGTGGGTCTAGCGGACTTCACAGATACGCAGTATTTT. This sequence encodes CASSAQVGLADFTDTQYF. The chain recombines TRBV7-9 with TRBJ2-3; 7 bases map to TRBD2. CDR3 length: 18 residues. V was clipped by 5 bases and J by 2 bases; unmatched bases: 16. Germline loops: CDR1 SEHNR, CDR2 FQNEAQ (reference sequence).

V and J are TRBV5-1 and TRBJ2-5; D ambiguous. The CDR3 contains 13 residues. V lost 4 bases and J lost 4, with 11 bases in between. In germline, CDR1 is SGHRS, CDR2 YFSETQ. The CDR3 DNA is TGCGCCAGCAGCCCAATGTTTGTAGAGACCCAGTACTTC. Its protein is CASSPMFVETQYF.

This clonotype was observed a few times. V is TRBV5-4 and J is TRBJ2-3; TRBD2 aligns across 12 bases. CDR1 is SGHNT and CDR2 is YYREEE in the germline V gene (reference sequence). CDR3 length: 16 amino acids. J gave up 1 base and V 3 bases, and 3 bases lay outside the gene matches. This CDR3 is CASSSLAGGRTDTQYF. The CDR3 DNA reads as TGTGCCAGCAGCTCCCTAGCGGGAGGGCGCACAGATACGCAGTATTTT.

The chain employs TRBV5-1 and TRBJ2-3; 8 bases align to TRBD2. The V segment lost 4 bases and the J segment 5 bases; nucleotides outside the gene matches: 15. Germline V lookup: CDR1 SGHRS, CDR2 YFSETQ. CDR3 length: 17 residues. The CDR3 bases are TGCGCCAGCAGCCACCCACCGAATAGCGGGGCCAGAGATACGCAGTATTTT. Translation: CASSHPPNSGARDTQYF.

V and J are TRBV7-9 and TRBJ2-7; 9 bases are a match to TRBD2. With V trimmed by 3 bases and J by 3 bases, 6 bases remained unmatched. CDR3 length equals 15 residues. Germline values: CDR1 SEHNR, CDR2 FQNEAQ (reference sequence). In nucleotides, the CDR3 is TGTGCCAGCAGCTTCAGCGGGGGGACCGACTACGAGCAGTACTTC. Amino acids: CASSFSGGTDYEQYF.